Here is one TCR beta chain with its context. Antigen specificity is unknown. Using a J-beta primer mix together with a sample-barcoded 5' primer, a second PCR was run for roughly 6 to 11 cycles. Tags on each cDNA molecule came from a template-switch adaptor with 12 random nucleotides. One entry per CDR3 protein results from TCRdb running MiXCR on the 5' RACE reads. Counted here are approximately 580,000 distinct CDR3 sequences, approximately 25% occurring once; the ten biggest clones make up 8.7%. The sample comes from a study of blood T cells in healthy people across ages. Study-level findings and limits: Long-lived and aged donors differed, with more naive CD4+ cells and higher diversity in the long-lived. Possibly, changes in expanded clonotypes were confounded because donor CMV status was unknown.

This CDR3 has 16 amino acids. The data were also submitted as part of a second study, on T cells of mothers and their children. This second report adds: M1S, a second-PCR primer, added sample barcodes and 2-4 random nucleotides.

V gene TRBV21-1 combines with J gene TRBJ2-3. TRBV21-1 corresponds to a pseudogene. Sequenced input: blood. This sequence was found in a boy aged 10-17 years in good health. CDR3 sequence (DNA): TGTGCCAGCAGCAAAGTGATGCGAAGAACGACAGATACGCAGTATTTT. Amino acid sequence: CASSKVMRRTTDTQYF.